The sequence of this T cell receptor beta chain was determined in a study of blood T cell repertoires in COVID-19. The protocol was immunoSEQ multiplex PCR, while the TCRdb copy is restricted to in-frame clones and leaves out a portion. Seen here are 200,000 to 250,000 clones, about 83% observed once, and the top ten hold roughly 1.2%. CDR3 size: 14 residues. V lost 5 bases and J lost 3, with 13 bases in between. Germline CDR1 and CDR2: SGHTA and FQGNSA. The sample comprised peripheral blood. The receptor was derived from a woman aged 30 to 39 with COVID-19, enrolled during active disease. The V call is TRBV7-2, the J call TRBJ2-5; D perhaps matches TRBD2 (6 bases). This CDR3 reads CASSPTGGEETQYF. The CDR3 nucleotides are TGTGCCAGCAGCCCGACCGGGGGAGAAGAGACCCAGTACTTC.